The next 25 T cell receptor beta chains were all read from a single sample in a study of shared clonotypes between healthy human individuals. Assay: immunoSEQ multiplex PCR; the TCRdb copy retains only in-frame clones and omits some. The sample records about 120,000 clones, 68% being singletons. Source material: memory CD8+ T cells sorted from blood. Subset meaning: CD45RO+ cells pooled with CCR7-negative TemRA cells. The receptors here all came from a woman aged 25 to 45 in good health.

CDR3 bases: TGTGCCAGTAGCGCCTCCCCAACTAGAGTAAACACTGAAGCTTTCTTT. Translating it yields CASSASPTRVNTEAFF. The chain couples TRBV19 to TRBJ1-1; D call uncertain. The CDR3 sequence is 16 residues long. Trimming pared 6 bases from V and 2 bases from J, leaving 19 bases between. Per germline, CDR1 LNHDA and CDR2 SQIVND (reference sequence).

The chain carries TRBV6-1 and TRBJ1-2, with 8 positions matching TRBD1. The CDR3 covers 14 residues. Per the germline V gene, CDR1 is MNHNS and CDR2 is SASEGT. Trimming cost V 8 bases and J 6 bases; bases outside gene matches: 11. The CDR3 DNA follows: TGTGCCAGCGACCCCAGGGGGCGCTTGAATGGCTACACCTTC. The encoded protein is CASDPRGRLNGYTF.

A few counts support this clone. The chain is built from TRBV5-1 and TRBJ2-2; TRBD2 matches at 10 bases. Germline trimming cut 7 bases from V and 5 bases from J; bases unmatched to any gene: 5. This CDR3 spans 14 amino acids. Germline CDR1 is SGHRS and CDR2 is YFSETQ. The DNA for the CDR3 is TGCGCCAGCGTAGCGGGAGGATGGACCGGGGAGCTGTTTTTT. This translates into CASVAGGWTGELFF.

This sequence joins TRBV14 and TRBJ2-1, with TRBD1 identical over 7 bases. This CDR3 region has 13 residues. Germline V gene lookup returns CDR1 SGHDN and CDR2 FVKESK. The V segment lost 4 bases and the J segment 6 bases; nucleotides outside the gene matches: 3. CDR3 nucleotides: TGTGCCAGCAGCCGCGACAGGGTCAATGAGCAGTTCTTC. Protein: CASSRDRVNEQFF. Together with reference TRBV14 and TRBJ2-1, the CDR3 gives the full variable domain: EAGVTQFPSHSVIEKGQTVTLRCDPISGHDNLYWYRRVMGKEIKFLLHFVKESKQDESGMPNNRFLAERTGGTYSTLKVQPAELEDSGVYFCASSRDRVNEQFFGPGTRLTVL.

This rearrangement joins TRBV9 to TRBJ2-7; 11 nucleotides agree with TRBD2. V shed 0 bases, J shed 3 bases, and the junction held 14 bases outside the gene matches. CDR1 and CDR2 from the germline V gene are SGDLS and YYNGEE. The CDR3 length is 19 residues. CDR3 region: CASSVARGGTSGPFYEQYF. DNA for the CDR3: TGTGCCAGCAGCGTAGCACGGGGAGGGACTAGCGGTCCGTTCTACGAGCAGTACTTC.

The chain is built from TRBV28 and TRBJ2-7; D unresolved. CDR1 and CDR2 (germline): MDHEN, SYDVKM. With 3 bases removed from V and 5 bases from J, the gap between germline ends came to 17 bases. The length of the CDR3 is 15 residues. This CDR3 reads CASSFSRRPLNEQYF. The CDR3 DNA reads TGTGCCAGCAGTTTCTCCCGGAGACCTTTGAACGAGCAGTACTTC.

V is TRBV4-1 and J is TRBJ2-7, with D hard to call. The germline V gene has CDR1 MGHRA and CDR2 YSYEKL. This CDR3 spans 12 amino acids. Trimming removed 1 base from V and 6 bases from J, with 7 bases in between. CDR3 nucleotide sequence: TGCGCCAGCAGCCAAGGAAATGTCGAGCAGTACTTC. Translating it yields CASSQGNVEQYF.

The rearrangement uses TRBV6-5 and TRBJ1-1, with TRBD1 matching 7 bases. Germline V gene data show CDR1 as MNHEY and CDR2 as SVGAGI. This CDR3 is built from 14 residues. V lost 4 bases, J lost 11 bases, and 13 bases stayed unmatched. In nucleotides, the CDR3 is TGTGCCAGCAGTTTACAGGGGCAGGTGTCGTCGGCTTTCTTT. Translated, it gives CASSLQGQVSSAFF.

The chain has TRBV27 and TRBJ2-5; 8 bases are a match to TRBD2. Germline CDR1 and CDR2: MNHEY and SMNVEV (reference sequence). The trim removed 11 bases at V and 5 bases at J, leaving 7 bases unmatched. The CDR3 extends over 12 amino acids. CDR3 in DNA: TGTGCCGGCGGGGGGCCGTGGGAGACCCAGTACTTC. Its translation is CAGGGPWETQYF.

The chain combines TRBV7-8 with TRBJ2-1; a possible D gene is TRBD1 (6 bases). Per the germline V gene, CDR1 is SGHVS and CDR2 is FQNEAQ. The CDR3 spans 18 residues. V was pared by 0 bases and J by 4 bases, with 19 bases between. The CDR3 reads CASSLARGAGTRYNEQFF. CDR3 in DNA: TGTGCCAGCAGCTTAGCCCGAGGGGCCGGGACACGATACAATGAGCAGTTCTTC. The whole variable domain, filled in from reference TRBV7-8 and TRBJ2-1, reads GAGVSQSPRYKVAKRGQDVALRCDPISGHVSLFWYQQALGQGPEFLTYFQNEAQLDKSGLPSDRFFAERPEGSVSTLKIQRTQQEDSAVYLCASSLARGAGTRYNEQFFGPGTRLTVL.

The chain uses TRBV29-1 and TRBJ2-7; 8 positions match TRBD1. This CDR3 comprises 14 residues. The J segment lost 5 bases and the V segment lost 7 bases, leaving 13 bases of the junction unmatched. Germline CDR1 and CDR2: SQVTM and ANQGSEA. CDR3 in amino acids: CSADGQGGSDEQYF. As DNA, the CDR3 is TGCAGCGCAGACGGACAGGGAGGATCGGACGAGCAGTACTTC.

The rearrangement uses TRBV9 and TRBJ2-7; 11 bases are shared with TRBD2. J lost 3 bases, V lost 2 bases, and 16 bases had no gene match. The germline CDR1 and CDR2 sequences are SGDLS and YYNGEE. The CDR3 consists of 19 residues. CDR3 protein: CASSVGERASGRTFYEQYF. CDR3 coding DNA: TGTGCCAGCAGCGTCGGAGAAAGGGCTAGCGGGAGGACCTTCTACGAGCAGTACTTC.

The chain employs TRBV4-1 and TRBJ1-6; TRBD1 aligns across 8 bases. This CDR3 spans 15 amino acids. Germline V CDR1 and CDR2: MGHRA, YSYEKL. The V segment lost 4 bases and the J segment 10 bases; nucleotides outside the gene matches: 9. DNA of the CDR3: TGCGCCAGCAGCCCAGGACAGGGAGCGGAATCACCCCTCCACTTT. Residues: CASSPGQGAESPLHF.

The chain links TRBV28 to TRBJ2-1; 7 bases fit TRBD1. Trimming took 6 bases from V and 0 from J; bases not matched to a gene: 11. Germline CDR1 and CDR2: MDHEN and SYDVKM. The CDR3 covers 17 residues. The DNA of the CDR3 is TGTGCCAGCAGGACAGGGATGAGGGTGGGCTCCTACAATGAGCAGTTCTTC. This codes for CASRTGMRVGSYNEQFF.

On this clone itself: The sample has other DNA sequences that encode this CDR3 too. The rearrangement joins TRBV6-5 to TRBJ1-1; D is uncertain. CDR1 and CDR2 from the germline V gene are MNHEY and SVGAGI. This CDR3 is built from 14 residues. Between the trimmed V and J ends, which lost 0 bases and 4 bases, there was a span of 9 bases. CDR3 nucleotides: TGTGCCAGCAGTTACTCGAGCGTCGGCACTGAAGCTTTCTTT. This codes for CASSYSSVGTEAFF.

The chain joins TRBV6-1 to TRBJ1-2, with a weak D call TRBD1 (5 bases). V was cut by 0 bases and J by 6 bases, with 11 bases left in between. The CDR3 has 14 amino acids. Per the germline V gene, CDR1 is MNHNS and CDR2 is SASEGT. CDR3 loop: CASSEAKGRDGYTF. CDR3 DNA: TGTGCCAGCAGTGAAGCGAAGGGCAGGGATGGCTACACCTTC.

This clone was observed a few times. J is TRBJ1-5 and V is TRBV18; D ambiguous. The length of the CDR3 is 13 residues. Looked up from germline, CDR1 is KGHSH and CDR2 is LQKENI. Trimming cost V 4 bases and J 4 bases, with 8 bases left between them. In DNA form, the CDR3 reads TGTGCCAGCTCACGAGAGGGAAATCAGCCCCAGCATTTT. This codes for CASSREGNQPQHF.

The sample holds a few counts of this clone. This chain uses TRBV29-1 with TRBJ1-6, with D possibly being TRBD1 (6 bases). V lost 6 bases to trimming and J lost 4 bases, with 10 bases between them. The germline gives CDR1 SQVTM, CDR2 ANQGSEA. The CDR3 sequence is 13 residues long. CDR3 sequence: CSVGDRYNSPLHF. CDR3 DNA: TGCAGCGTGGGTGACAGGTATAATTCACCCCTCCACTTT. Full variable domain (missing parts from reference TRBV29-1 and TRBJ1-6): SAVISQKPSRDICQRGTSLTIQCQVDSQVTMMFWYRQQPGQSLTLIATANQGSEATYESGFVIDKFPISRPNLTFSTLTVSNMSPEDSSIYLCSVGDRYNSPLHFGNGTRLTVT.

The genes are TRBV13 and TRBJ2-7; TRBD1 agrees at 10 bases. The CDR3 length is 15 residues. Unmatched junction bases numbered 3, after V lost 3 bases and J lost 1 base. Germline V lookup: CDR1 PRHDT, CDR2 FYEKMQ (reference sequence). CDR3 nucleotides: TGTGCCAGCAGCTTCCCGGGACAGGGGTCCTACGAGCAGTACTTC. Amino acids: CASSFPGQGSYEQYF.

The chain recombines TRBV27 with TRBJ2-7; the D call may be TRBD1 or TRBD2 (5 bases each). CDR3 length: 15 residues. Trimming left V 4 bases short and J 4 bases short, with 17 bases between. Germline V gene sequence: CDR1 MNHEY, CDR2 SMNVEV (reference sequence). The CDR3 DNA follows: TGTGCCAGCAGTTCCATCGGACTTCAGGGATACGAGCAGTACTTC. Translated, it gives CASSSIGLQGYEQYF.

V and J are TRBV5-1 and TRBJ2-5; maybe TRBD1 (6 bases). The CDR3 is 13 amino acids. Trimming shortened V by 4 bases and J by 0 bases, and 7 bases separated the two germline ends. Per the germline V gene, CDR1 is SGHRS and CDR2 is YFSETQ. The CDR3 protein is CASSRTDQETQYF. The CDR3 DNA sequence: TGCGCCAGCAGCCGGACAGACCAAGAGACCCAGTACTTC.

The chain has TRBV4-1 and TRBJ2-7; D unresolved. V lost 0 bases and J 1 base, leaving 7 bases between the germline ends. This CDR3 has 14 amino acids. Germline V CDR1 and CDR2: MGHRA, YSYEKL. This CDR3 is CASSQEWGSYEQYF. CDR3 sequence (DNA): TGCGCCAGCAGCCAAGAGTGGGGTTCCTACGAGCAGTACTTC.

The chain's CDR3 is CASSLAGGEAYGYTF. For the CDR3, the DNA is TGTGCCAGCAGCTTGGCAGGGGGCGAAGCCTATGGCTACACCTTC. The genes are TRBV5-4 and TRBJ1-2, with 8 bases that match TRBD1. The germline V gene has CDR1 SGHNT and CDR2 YYREEE (reference sequence). Germline trimming cut 0 bases from V and 4 bases from J; bases unmatched to any gene: 5. The CDR3 covers 15 residues.

The chain has TRBV29-1 and TRBJ2-4; D is ambiguous. V lost 6 bases and J 8 bases, leaving 14 bases between the germline ends. The CDR3 is 12 residues long. CDR1 and CDR2 (germline): SQVTM, ANQGSEA. The CDR3 protein is CSVKTEWDIQYF. The DNA for the CDR3 is TGCAGCGTGAAGACGGAATGGGACATTCAGTACTTC.

J is TRBJ1-1 and V is TRBV6-5; 9 bases are shared with TRBD1. The germline V gene encodes CDR1 MNHEY and CDR2 SVGAGI. After removal of 6 bases from V and 0 bases from J, the junction contained 5 bases not matched to a gene. There are 15 residues in the CDR3. The CDR3 loop reads CASRRTGEMNTEAFF. CDR3 DNA: TGTGCCAGCAGACGGACAGGGGAGATGAACACTGAAGCTTTCTTT.